These T cell receptor beta chains were read from a single sample in a study of T cell changes during pregnancy in multiple sclerosis. Sequencing was performed with immunoSEQ multiplex PCR; in TCRdb, only in-frame clones are kept and a portion is missing. The sample consists of about 93,000 clones, 91% of them appearing once. The sequences come from peripheral blood, collected after pregnancy. These receptors originate from a female donor in good health, enrolled as a control in a pregnancy study. The CDR3 runs from the conserved cysteine through the conserved F or W.

TRBV5-4,TRBJ2-4,CASSPGYNLAKNIQYF
TRBV7-2,TRBJ1-3,CASSSLDLAGNTIYF
TRBV7-3,TRBJ2-1,CASTSDRNVGEQFF
TRBV18,TRBJ1-4,CASSGQSSNEKLFF
TRBV4-1,TRBJ1-2,CASSGTDRGRNYGYTF
TRBV27,TRBJ2-7,CASSTRLAGLYEQYF
TRBV7-9,TRBJ2-5,CASSQGGTQYF
TRBV5-4,TRBJ2-5,CASSLRLAGQETQYF
TRBV7-3,TRBJ2-7,CASSTIRGTAGYEQYF
TRBV11-3,TRBJ1-1,CASSRQDNTEAFF
TRBV6-5,TRBJ2-7,CASSLSGTGGTEQYF
TRBV7-2,TRBJ2-6,CASSPGGVAGANVLTF
TRBV5-1,TRBJ2-7,CASSFLDRTYEQYF
TRBV6-5,TRBJ1-4,CASTDRLYEKLFF
TRBV4-3,TRBJ1-6,CASSEARGRGSPLHF
TRBV6-4,TRBJ1-6,CASSESDRASYNSPLHF
TRBV29-1,TRBJ2-3,CSVWGLYTDTQYF
TRBV18,TRBJ2-7,CASSPGTAHLYEQYF
TRBV27,TRBJ2-5,CASSFRDTKETQYF
TRBV6-5,TRBJ2-5,CASNSVGGFVETQYF
TRBV7-3,TRBJ2-3,CASSVSAGLQDTQYF
TRBV27,TRBJ2-7,CASSLHGELAEQYF
TRBV2,TRBJ1-6,CASSERRGGSPLHF
TRBV7-9,TRBJ2-5,CASSPQGRGVQETQYF
TRBV15,TRBJ2-7,CATSRMRGASEQYF
TRBV9,TRBJ1-4,CASSVDPRGGEKLFF
TRBV6-6,TRBJ2-2,CASSSQGGGELFF
TRBV9,TRBJ2-1,CATGNEQFF
TRBV7-3,TRBJ2-5,CASSLTTSWETQYF
TRBV11-2,TRBJ2-3,CASSLGGRGEQYF
TRBV5-1,TRBJ1-2,CASSSQGTNYGYTF
TRBV18,TRBJ2-7,CASSQGQGYEQYF